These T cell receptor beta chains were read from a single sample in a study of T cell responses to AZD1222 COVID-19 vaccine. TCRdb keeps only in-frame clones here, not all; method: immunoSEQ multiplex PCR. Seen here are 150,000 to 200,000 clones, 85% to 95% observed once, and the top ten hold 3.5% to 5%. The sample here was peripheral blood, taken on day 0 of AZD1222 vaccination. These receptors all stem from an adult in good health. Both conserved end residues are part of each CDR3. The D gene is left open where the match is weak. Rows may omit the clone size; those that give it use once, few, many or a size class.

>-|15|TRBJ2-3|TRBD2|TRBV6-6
TGTGCCAGCAGTTCTAGCGGGGGGGCCAGAGATACGCAGTATTTT
CASSSSGGARDTQYF
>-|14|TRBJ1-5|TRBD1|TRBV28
TGTGCCAGCAGCCCGGGACAGTTCAATCAGCCCCAGCATTTT
CASSPGQFNQPQHF
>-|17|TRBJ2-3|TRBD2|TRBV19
TGTGCCAGTAGTATCTCCCCTAGCGGGGGGCGAAGGGATACGCAGTATTTT
CASSISPSGGRRDTQYF
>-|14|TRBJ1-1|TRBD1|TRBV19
TGTGCCAGTAGTGAGACAGGGGGGAACACTGAAGCTTTCTTT
CASSETGGNTEAFF
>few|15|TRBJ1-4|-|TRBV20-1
TGCAGTGCTAGTCCCCCCGAGGTGGTTGGGGAAAAACTGTTTTTT
CSASPPEVVGEKLFF
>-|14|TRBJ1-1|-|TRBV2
TGTGCCAGCAAAGCAGACAGTCAGAACACTGAAGCTTTCTTT
CASKADSQNTEAFF
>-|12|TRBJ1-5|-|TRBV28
TGTGCCAGCCTGGCAGGGTACCAGCCCCAGCATTTT
CASLAGYQPQHF
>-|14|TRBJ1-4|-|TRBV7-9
TGTGCCAGCAGCTTAGGTTCTACTAATGAAAAACTGTTTTTT
CASSLGSTNEKLFF
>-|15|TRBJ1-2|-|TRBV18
TGTGCCAGCTCACCACAAGCAGGGAAAGAGGATGGCTACACCTTC
CASSPQAGKEDGYTF
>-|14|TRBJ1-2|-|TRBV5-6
TGTGCCAGCAGCTTAACGGGGACTAACTATGGCTACACCTTC
CASSLTGTNYGYTF
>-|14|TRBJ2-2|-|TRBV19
TGTGCCAGTGGTAGGACAGAGAACACCGGGGAGCTGTTTTTT
CASGRTENTGELFF
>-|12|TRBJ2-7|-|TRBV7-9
TGTGCCAGCAGCTCCAACGGACGCGAGCAGTACTTC
CASSSNGREQYF
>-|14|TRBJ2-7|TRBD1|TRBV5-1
TGCGCCAGCAGCTTGGCAGGACAGGGCGACGAGCAGTACTTC
CASSLAGQGDEQYF
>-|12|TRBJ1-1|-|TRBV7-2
TGTGCCTCCAGGCTCCCTTACTCTGAAGCTTTCTTT
CASRLPYSEAFF
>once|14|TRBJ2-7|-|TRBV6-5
TGTGCCAGCAGTTACTTGGCAGACTCCTACGAGCAGTACTTC
CASSYLADSYEQYF
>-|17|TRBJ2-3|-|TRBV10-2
TGCGCCAGCAGTGAGTCAGCTATCCCCGATCCCCGAGATACGCAGTATTTT
CASSESAIPDPRDTQYF
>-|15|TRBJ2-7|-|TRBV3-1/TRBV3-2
TGTGCCAGCAGCCAAGTAGGGACCTCATCCTACGAGCAGTACTTC
CASSQVGTSSYEQYF
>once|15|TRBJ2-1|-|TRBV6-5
TGTGCCACCAGGTACTCCGGGACCGCATCAAATGAGCAGTTCTTC
CATRYSGTASNEQFF
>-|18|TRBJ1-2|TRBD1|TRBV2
TGTGCCAGCCCTCAACTTATAAAGGACAGGGCCGTATTATATGGCTACACCTTC
CASPQLIKDRAVLYGYTF
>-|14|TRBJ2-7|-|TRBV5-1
TGCGCCAGCAGCAACGGGGGTACTTCCTACGAGCAGTACTTC
CASSNGGTSYEQYF
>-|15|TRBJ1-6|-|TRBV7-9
TGTGCCAGCAGCTTCGGAGACAGCTCTAATTCACCCCTCCACTTT
CASSFGDSSNSPLHF
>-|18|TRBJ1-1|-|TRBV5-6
TGTGCCAGCAGCTTGGTCATTCTGTCGGGAGGGATGAACACTGAAGCTTTCTTT
CASSLVILSGGMNTEAFF
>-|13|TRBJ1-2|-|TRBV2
TGTGCCAGCCCCGAGGACGGGAGCTATGGCTACACCTTC
CASPEDGSYGYTF
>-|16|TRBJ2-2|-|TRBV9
TGTGCCAGCAGCGTACGACAGACCCTATTTACCGGGGAGCTGTTTTTT
CASSVRQTLFTGELFF
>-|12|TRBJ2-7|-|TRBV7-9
TGTGCCAGCAGCTTAGGGGTCTACGAGCAGTACTTC
CASSLGVYEQYF
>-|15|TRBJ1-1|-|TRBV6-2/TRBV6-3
TGTGCCAGCAGTTACGCCAGGGTACTAGGCACTGAAGCTTTCTTT
CASSYARVLGTEAFF
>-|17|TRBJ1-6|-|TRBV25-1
TGTGCCAGCAGTTCCGGGACCCCGAGCTCCTATAATTCACCCCTCCACTTT
CASSSGTPSSYNSPLHF
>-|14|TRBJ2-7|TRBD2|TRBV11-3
TGTGCCAGCAGCTTTAGCGGGGCTTCGGGGGAGCAGTACTTC
CASSFSGASGEQYF
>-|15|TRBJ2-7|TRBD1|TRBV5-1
TGCGCCAGCAGCTCCCGGACAGGGCTTGGAGGGGAGCAGTACTTC
CASSSRTGLGGEQYF
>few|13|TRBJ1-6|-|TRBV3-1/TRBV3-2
TGTGCCACCACGGACCTGACCAATTCACCCCTCCACTTT
CATTDLTNSPLHF
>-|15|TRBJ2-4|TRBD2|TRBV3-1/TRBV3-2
TGTGCCAGCAGCCAAGGTGGGACTAGCGGCGCAAGGTGGTACTTC
CASSQGGTSGARWYF
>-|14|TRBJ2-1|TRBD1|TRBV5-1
TGCGCCAGCAGCTCCTTGACAGGGGTAAATGAGCAGTTCTTC
CASSSLTGVNEQFF
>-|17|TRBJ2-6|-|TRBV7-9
TGTGCCAGCAGCTTAGATTATGCAGGTTCAGGGGCCAACGTCCTGACTTTC
CASSLDYAGSGANVLTF
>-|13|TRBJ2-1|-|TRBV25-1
TGTGCCAGCAAAAGGGGGTCCTACAATGAGCAGTTCTTC
CASKRGSYNEQFF
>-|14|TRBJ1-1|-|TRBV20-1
TGCAGTGCTAGTCCGAGACCCAGCAACACTGAAGCTTTCTTT
CSASPRPSNTEAFF
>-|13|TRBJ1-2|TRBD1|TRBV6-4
TGTGCCAGCAGTGTTGGACAGGGGTATGGCTACACCTTC
CASSVGQGYGYTF
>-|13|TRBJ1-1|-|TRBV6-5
TGTGCCAGCAATGTTGGTGTGAACACTGAAGCTTTCTTT
CASNVGVNTEAFF
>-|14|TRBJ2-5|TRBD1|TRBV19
TGTGCCAGTAGTATAGCCCGGGACAGCGAGACCCAGTACTTC
CASSIARDSETQYF
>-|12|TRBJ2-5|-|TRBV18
TGTGCCAGCTCACCAGAGGAGGAGACCCAGTACTTC
CASSPEEETQYF